Following are 8 T cell receptor beta chains from one sample sequenced in a study of T cell responses to AZD1222 COVID-19 vaccine. The method was immunoSEQ multiplex PCR; TCRdb's version includes in-frame clones alone and lacks a portion of them. This sample has 84,000 or so clones; roughly 85% occur once, and the top ten carry less than 1.6%. Sequences were derived from peripheral blood, sampled on day 0 of AZD1222 vaccination. The source is an adult in good health.

The chain has TRBV27 and TRBJ1-2; D perhaps matches TRBD1 (6 bases). Between the trimmed V and J ends, which lost 2 bases and 4 bases, there was a span of 8 bases. The CDR3 covers 13 residues. CDR1 MNHEY and CDR2 SMNVEV come from the germline V gene (reference sequence). The CDR3 loop reads CASSLTGIYGYTF. DNA for the CDR3: TGTGCCAGCAGTTTAACAGGGATCTATGGCTACACCTTC.

This chain links TRBV11-2 with TRBJ1-2; D is possibly TRBD1 (6 bases). Germline lookup yields CDR1 SGHAT and CDR2 FQNNGV. V lost 5 bases to trimming and J lost 4 bases, with 11 bases between them. The CDR3 extends over 13 amino acids. The CDR3 coding sequence is TGTGCCAGCAGCGACCAGGGGTTCTATGGCTACACCTTC. The encoded protein is CASSDQGFYGYTF.

The chain combines TRBV7-9 with TRBJ2-4; 7 nucleotides align to TRBD1. Trimming removed 5 bases from V and 2 bases from J; junction bases left unmatched: 12. This CDR3 comprises 17 residues. Germline V gene lookup returns CDR1 SEHNR and CDR2 FQNEAQ (reference sequence). CDR3 amino acids: CASSIIGTEPSKNIQYF. CDR3 sequence (DNA): TGTGCCAGCAGCATAATAGGGACAGAACCGTCCAAAAACATTCAGTACTTC.

The chain joins TRBV2 to TRBJ1-3; maybe TRBD1 (5 bases). Germline CDR1 reads SNHLY; CDR2 reads FYNNEI. V dropped 6 bases and J dropped 2 bases, with 11 bases sitting between them. There are 14 residues in the CDR3. In nucleotides, the CDR3 is TGTGCCAGCAGACTCAGGGAGGCTGGAAACACCATATATTTT. Its translation: CASRLREAGNTIYF.

This chain links TRBV28 with TRBJ2-7, with D possibly being TRBD1 or TRBD2 (6 bases each). The germline V gene encodes CDR1 MDHEN and CDR2 SYDVKM. V lost 2 bases and J 5 bases, leaving 13 bases between the germline ends. The CDR3 sequence is 14 residues long. The chain's CDR3 is CASSLTGAIHEQYF. The CDR3 bases are TGTGCCAGCAGTTTAACGGGGGCAATCCACGAGCAGTACTTC. The whole variable domain, remainder taken from reference TRBV28 and TRBJ2-7, is DVKVTQSSRYLVKRTGEKVFLECVQDMDHENMFWYRQDPGLGLRLIYFSYDVKMKEKGDIPEGYSVSREKKERFSLILESASTNQTSMYLCASSLTGAIHEQYFGPGTRLTVT.

This clone was found once. J is TRBJ1-5 and V is TRBV19, with a weak D call TRBD1 (6 bases). V lost 6 bases to trimming and J lost 1 base, with 13 bases between them. The CDR3 consists of 15 residues. Germline V gene sequence: CDR1 LNHDA, CDR2 SQIVND (reference sequence). CDR3 residues: CASRRAGASNQPQHF. In DNA form, the CDR3 reads TGTGCCAGTAGAAGGGCGGGGGCAAGCAATCAGCCCCAGCATTTT.

The V and J genes are TRBV6-1 and TRBJ1-4; D perhaps matches TRBD1 (5 bases). The length of the CDR3 is 12 residues. V shed 0 bases and J shed 16 bases, with 12 bases lying between them. Germline V gives CDR1 MNHNS, CDR2 SASEGT. The chain's CDR3 is CASSEAGGDPFF. CDR3 bases: TGTGCCAGCAGTGAAGCCGGGGGGGACCCGTTTTTT.

The J gene is TRBJ1-5, the V gene TRBV3-1 (or the pseudogene TRBV3-2); TRBD1 aligns across 7 bases. CDR3 length: 15 residues. J was trimmed by 3 bases and V by 3 bases; bases with no gene match: 5. Per the germline V gene, CDR1 is LGHDT and CDR2 is YNNKEL (reference sequence). The CDR3 is CASSQDRNNNQPQHF. CDR3 bases: TGTGCCAGCAGCCAGGACAGGAATAACAATCAGCCCCAGCATTTT.